A selection of T cell receptor beta chains follows, all from one sample in a study of cytomegalovirus exposure and HLA in healthy donors. Profiling relied on immunoSEQ multiplex PCR, and the TCRdb table lists in-frame clones only, not all of them. The data contain approximately 90,000 clones, around 74% of them singletons. The sample taken for sequencing was PBMCs. The source of these receptors is a boy aged 5-17 years in good health and CMV-seronegative. The CDR3 runs from the conserved cysteine through the conserved F or W. D genes are given only for firm matches. Rows give clone size only sometimes, using once, few, many, or a class for an expanded clone.

CSVEDRGATNTEAFF	TGCAGCGTTGAAGATCGGGGGGCTACGAACACTGAAGCTTTCTTT	-	TRBJ1-1	-	TRBV29-1
CASSPGTGGDYEQYF	TGTGCCAGCAGTCCCGGGACAGGGGGCGACTACGAGCAGTACTTC	-	TRBJ2-7	TRBD1	TRBV7-9
CASSYDRATNEKLFF	TGTGCCAGCAGTTACGACAGGGCAACTAATGAAAAACTGTTTTTT	few	TRBJ1-4	TRBD1	TRBV6-6
CASSPEQGDDTGELFF	TGCGCCAGCAGCCCCGAACAGGGGGACGACACCGGGGAGCTGTTTTTT	-	TRBJ2-2	TRBD1	TRBV4-1
CAWSESGQGFEQYF	TGTGCCTGGAGTGAGTCGGGACAGGGGTTCGAGCAGTACTTC	-	TRBJ2-7	TRBD1	TRBV30
CASSLTGGTEAFF	TGTGCCAGCAGCCTGACAGGGGGCACTGAAGCTTTCTTT	-	TRBJ1-1	TRBD1	TRBV11-3
CASSLKESNQPQHF	TGTGCCAGCAGTTTGAAGGAGAGCAATCAGCCCCAGCATTTT	-	TRBJ1-5	-	TRBV28
CSVEGGDVPSYEQYF	TGCAGCGTTGAAGGAGGAGATGTACCTTCCTACGAGCAGTACTTC	-	TRBJ2-7	-	TRBV29-1
CASSQDRTLATEAFF	TGCGCCAGCAGCCAAGATCGCACTTTAGCCACTGAAGCTTTCTTT	few	TRBJ1-1	-	TRBV4-3
CASSATGGVDYGYTF	TGTGCCAGCAGTGCTACAGGGGGCGTCGACTATGGCTACACCTTC	-	TRBJ1-2	TRBD1	TRBV6-5
CASSYYGQSEAFF	TGCGCCAGCAGCTACTACGGACAGTCTGAAGCTTTCTTT	-	TRBJ1-1	-	TRBV5-1
CASSYQSSMNTEAFF	TGTGCCAGCAGTTACCAGTCCTCCATGAACACTGAAGCTTTCTTT	-	TRBJ1-1	-	TRBV6-5
CASSPPTGNTEAFF	TGTGCCAGCTCACCCCCGACAGGGAACACTGAAGCTTTCTTT	-	TRBJ1-1	-	TRBV18
CAWSSGYNEQFF	TGTGCCTGGAGTAGCGGTTACAATGAGCAGTTCTTC	-	TRBJ2-1	-	TRBV30
CASSITGDSPLHF	TGTGCCAGCAGTATCACAGGGGATTCACCCCTCCACTTT	once	TRBJ1-6	TRBD1	TRBV14
CASSPRVGYGYTF	TGTGCCAGCAGCCCCCGGGTTGGGTATGGCTACACCTTC	-	TRBJ1-2	-	TRBV7-2
CATSRDQDSYEQYF	TGTGCCACCAGCAGAGATCAAGACAGCTACGAGCAGTACTTC	-	TRBJ2-7	-	TRBV15
CASGEGGTEAFF	TGTGCCAGTGGGGAAGGGGGCACTGAAGCTTTCTTT	-	TRBJ1-1	-	TRBV19
CASRPDRVDSYEQYF	TGTGCCAGCAGACCCGACAGGGTGGACTCCTACGAGCAGTACTTC	-	TRBJ2-7	-	TRBV21-1
CASSLGHVGYGYTF	TGTGCCAGCAGCCTGGGACACGTCGGCTATGGCTACACCTTC	once	TRBJ1-2	-	TRBV11-2
CASSEALGGGGNEKLFF	TGTGCCAGCAGTGAAGCGCTCGGCGGGGGCGGAAATGAAAAACTGTTTTTT	-	TRBJ1-4	-	TRBV2
CASSFGLNTGELFF	TGTGCCAGCAGCTTCGGACTGAACACCGGGGAGCTGTTTTTT	-	TRBJ2-2	-	TRBV7-9
CASSLDTGRQETQYF	TGCGCCAGCAGCTTGGATACAGGACGACAAGAGACCCAGTACTTC	-	TRBJ2-5	-	TRBV5-1
CASRAGLTYGYTF	TGTGCCAGCAGGGCGGGACTGACTTATGGCTACACCTTC	-	TRBJ1-2	-	TRBV7-9
CASSQDPGGDEQYF	TGCGCCAGCAGCCAAGATCCAGGGGGCGACGAGCAGTACTTC	many	TRBJ2-7	TRBD1	TRBV4-3
CAWSVGSYTGVFRGEKLFF	TGTGCCTGGAGTGTAGGGTCTTATACGGGGGTGTTCCGAGGTGAAAAACTGTTTTTT	-	TRBJ1-4	-	TRBV30
CASSYLRGGYEQYF	TGTGCCAGCAGCTACCTTCGAGGCGGATACGAGCAGTACTTC	-	TRBJ2-7	-	TRBV7-9
CASSSQGVSSYEQYF	TGTGCCAGCAGCTCCCAAGGGGTGAGCTCCTACGAGCAGTACTTC	-	TRBJ2-7	-	TRBV28
CASSHSAGRNTEAFF	TGTGCCAGCAGCCATTCCGCGGGACGGAACACTGAAGCTTTCTTT	-	TRBJ1-1	-	TRBV7-9
CASNPGLAYEQYF	TGTGCCAGTAACCCGGGACTAGCTTACGAGCAGTACTTC	-	TRBJ2-7	TRBD2	TRBV19
CASSEWGAEAFF	TGTGCCAGCAGTGAGTGGGGGGCTGAAGCTTTCTTT	-	TRBJ1-1	-	TRBV2
CSVQSNYGYTF	TGCAGCGTGCAGTCTAACTATGGCTACACCTTC	-	TRBJ1-2	-	TRBV29-1
CASSEVPGTGEETQYF	TGTGCCAGCAGTGAAGTTCCCGGGACAGGGGAAGAGACCCAGTACTTC	-	TRBJ2-5	TRBD1	TRBV6-1
CASIGYPGELFF	TGTGCCAGCATCGGGTATCCCGGGGAGCTGTTTTTT	-	TRBJ2-2	-	TRBV6-1
CASSSMGAGDQPQHF	TGTGCCAGCAGTTCCATGGGGGCAGGAGATCAGCCCCAGCATTTT	few	TRBJ1-5	-	TRBV6-5
CASSPGTSGSYNEQFF	TGTGCCAGCAGCCCTGGGACTAGCGGGAGTTACAATGAGCAGTTCTTC	-	TRBJ2-1	TRBD2	TRBV5-4
CASSPEQANNQPQHF	TGTGCCAGCTCACCGGAACAGGCGAACAATCAGCCCCAGCATTTT	-	TRBJ1-5	-	TRBV18
CASSQARGSSYEQYF	TGTGCCAGCAGCCAGGCCAGGGGAAGCTCCTACGAGCAGTACTTC	-	TRBJ2-7	-	TRBV4-2
CASRGLAGVDGELFF	TGTGCCAGCCGCGGACTAGCGGGGGTGGACGGGGAGCTGTTTTTT	-	TRBJ2-2	TRBD2	TRBV6-5
CASSQVYDRVSYGYTF	TGTGCCAGCAGCCAAGTCTACGACAGGGTATCCTATGGCTACACCTTC	-	TRBJ1-2	TRBD1	TRBV14
CASTLREGGGYTF	TGTGCCAGCACCCTGCGGGAGGGAGGTGGCTACACCTTC	-	TRBJ1-2	-	TRBV6-5
CASSPKGGNEKLFF	TGTGCCAGCTCCCCGAAAGGGGGCAATGAAAAACTGTTTTTT	-	TRBJ1-4	TRBD1	TRBV7-9
CASTSGSEQFF	TGTGCCAGCACCTCGGGGAGTGAGCAGTTCTTC	-	TRBJ2-1	-	TRBV28
CASSYTIDRIAFF	TGTGCCAGCAGCTACACTATCGACAGGATCGCTTTCTTT	-	TRBJ1-1	-	TRBV5-6
CASNLLVYGYTF	TGTGCCAGCAATCTTTTAGTTTATGGCTACACCTTC	-	TRBJ1-2	-	TRBV25-1
CASSFPDQPQHF	TGTGCCAGCAGTTTCCCAGATCAGCCCCAGCATTTT	-	TRBJ1-5	-	TRBV28
CASSWGTSGGAYNEQFF	TGTGCCAGCAGCTGGGGGACTAGCGGGGGGGCCTACAATGAGCAGTTCTTC	few	TRBJ2-1	TRBD2	TRBV5-8
CASSPSTSYNSPLHF	TGTGCCAGCAGCCCCTCGACAAGTTATAATTCACCCCTCCACTTT	few	TRBJ1-6	-	TRBV11-2